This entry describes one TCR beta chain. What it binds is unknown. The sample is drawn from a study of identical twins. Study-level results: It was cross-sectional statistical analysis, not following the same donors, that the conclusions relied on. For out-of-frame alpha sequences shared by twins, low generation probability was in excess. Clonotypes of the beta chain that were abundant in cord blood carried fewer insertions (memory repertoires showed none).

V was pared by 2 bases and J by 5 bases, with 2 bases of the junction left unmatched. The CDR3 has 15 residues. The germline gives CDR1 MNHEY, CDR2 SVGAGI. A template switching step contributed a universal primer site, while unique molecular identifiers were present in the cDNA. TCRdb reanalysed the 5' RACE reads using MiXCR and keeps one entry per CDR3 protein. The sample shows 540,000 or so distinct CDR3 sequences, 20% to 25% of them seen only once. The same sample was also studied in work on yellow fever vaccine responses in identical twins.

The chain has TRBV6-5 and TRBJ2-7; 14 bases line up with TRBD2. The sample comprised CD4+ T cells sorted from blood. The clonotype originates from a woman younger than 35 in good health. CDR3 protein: CASSYGTSGSDEQYF. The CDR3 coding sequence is TGTGCCAGCAGTTACGGGACTAGCGGGAGTGACGAGCAGTACTTC.